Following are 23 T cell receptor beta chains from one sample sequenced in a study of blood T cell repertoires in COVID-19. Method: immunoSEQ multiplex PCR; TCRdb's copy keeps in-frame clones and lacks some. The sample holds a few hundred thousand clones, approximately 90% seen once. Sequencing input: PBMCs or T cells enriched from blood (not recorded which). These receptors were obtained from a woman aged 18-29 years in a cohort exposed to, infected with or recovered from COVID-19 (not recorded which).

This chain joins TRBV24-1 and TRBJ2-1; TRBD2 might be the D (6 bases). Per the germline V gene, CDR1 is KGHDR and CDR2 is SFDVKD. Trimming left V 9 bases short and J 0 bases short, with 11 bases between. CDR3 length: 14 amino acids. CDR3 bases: TGTGCCACCGACCGGGGGTCCTCCTACAATGAGCAGTTCTTC. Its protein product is CATDRGSSYNEQFF.

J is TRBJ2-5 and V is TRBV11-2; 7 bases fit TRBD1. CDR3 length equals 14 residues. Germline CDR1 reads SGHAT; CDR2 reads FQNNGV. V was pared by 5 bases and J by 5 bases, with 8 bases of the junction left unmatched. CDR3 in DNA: TGTGCCAGCAGCCCGAAGGGGGCTGGGGAGACCCAGTACTTC. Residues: CASSPKGAGETQYF.

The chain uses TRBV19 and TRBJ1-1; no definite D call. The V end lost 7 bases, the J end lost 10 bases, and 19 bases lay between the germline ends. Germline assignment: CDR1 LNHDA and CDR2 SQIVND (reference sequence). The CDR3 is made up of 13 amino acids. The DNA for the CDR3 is TGTGCCAGTAACCCCACGCCGGGTTTTGGAGCTTTCTTT. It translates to CASNPTPGFGAFF.

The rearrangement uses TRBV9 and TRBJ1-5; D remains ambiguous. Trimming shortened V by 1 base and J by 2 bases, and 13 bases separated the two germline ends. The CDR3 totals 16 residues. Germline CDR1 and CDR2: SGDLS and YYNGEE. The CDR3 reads CASSVPPWSGNQPQHF. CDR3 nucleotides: TGTGCCAGCAGCGTACCCCCCTGGTCGGGCAATCAGCCCCAGCATTTT. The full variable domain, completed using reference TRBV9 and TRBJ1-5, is DSGVTQTPKHLITATGQRVTLRCSPRSGDLSVYWYQQSLDQGLQFLIQYYNGEERAKGNILERFSAQQFPDLHSELNLSSLELGDSALYFCASSVPPWSGNQPQHFGDGTRLSIL.

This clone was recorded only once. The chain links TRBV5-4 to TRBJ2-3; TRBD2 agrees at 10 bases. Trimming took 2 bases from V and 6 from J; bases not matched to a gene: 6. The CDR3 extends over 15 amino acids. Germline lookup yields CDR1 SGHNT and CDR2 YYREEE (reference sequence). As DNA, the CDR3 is TGTGCCAGCAGCTTCCTAGCGGGAGCAGGGGATACGCAGTATTTT. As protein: CASSFLAGAGDTQYF.

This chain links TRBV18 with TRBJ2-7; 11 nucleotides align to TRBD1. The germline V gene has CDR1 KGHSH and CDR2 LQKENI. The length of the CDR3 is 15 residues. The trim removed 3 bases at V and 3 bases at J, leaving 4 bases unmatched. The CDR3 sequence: CASSPGQGAGYEQYF. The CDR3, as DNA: TGTGCCAGCTCACCCGGACAGGGGGCCGGCTACGAGCAGTACTTC.

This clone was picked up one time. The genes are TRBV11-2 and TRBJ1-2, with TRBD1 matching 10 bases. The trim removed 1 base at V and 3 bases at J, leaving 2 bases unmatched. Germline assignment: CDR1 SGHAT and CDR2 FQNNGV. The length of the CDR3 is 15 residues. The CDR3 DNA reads TGTGCCAGCAGCTTAGGGGGGACAGGGGACTATGGCTACACCTTC. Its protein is CASSLGGTGDYGYTF.

CDR3 amino acids: CASSILRGIDTEAFF. CDR3 in DNA: TGTGCCAGTAGTATACTTCGGGGGATAGACACTGAAGCTTTCTTT. The rearrangement uses TRBV19 and TRBJ1-1; D may be TRBD1 (5 bases). The CDR3 totals 15 residues. Germline-derived CDR1 and CDR2 are LNHDA and SQIVND (reference sequence). V lost 2 bases, J lost 3 bases, and 13 bases lay in between.

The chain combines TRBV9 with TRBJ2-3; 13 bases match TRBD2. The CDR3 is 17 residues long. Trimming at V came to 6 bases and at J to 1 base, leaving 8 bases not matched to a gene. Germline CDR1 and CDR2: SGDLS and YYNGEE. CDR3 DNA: TGTGCCAGCAACAGTTTGGGACTAGCGGGGCGCACAGATACGCAGTATTTT. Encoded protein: CASNSLGLAGRTDTQYF.

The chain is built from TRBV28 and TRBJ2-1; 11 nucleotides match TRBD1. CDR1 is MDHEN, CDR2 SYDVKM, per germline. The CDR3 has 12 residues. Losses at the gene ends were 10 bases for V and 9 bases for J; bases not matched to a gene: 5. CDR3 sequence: CATGDRGAEQFF. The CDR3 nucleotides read TGTGCCACGGGGGACAGGGGGGCTGAGCAGTTCTTC.

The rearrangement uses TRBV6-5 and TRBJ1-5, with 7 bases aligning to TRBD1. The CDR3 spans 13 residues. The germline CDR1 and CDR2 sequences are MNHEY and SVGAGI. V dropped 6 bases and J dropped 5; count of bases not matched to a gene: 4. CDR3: CASSGDRDQPQHF. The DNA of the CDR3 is TGTGCCAGCAGCGGAGACAGGGATCAGCCCCAGCATTTT.

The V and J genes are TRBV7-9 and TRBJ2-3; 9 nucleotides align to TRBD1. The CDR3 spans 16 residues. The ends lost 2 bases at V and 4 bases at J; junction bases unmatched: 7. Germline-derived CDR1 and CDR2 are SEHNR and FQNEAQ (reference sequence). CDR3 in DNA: TGTGCCAGCAGCTTACGGGTGGGACAGGGAGCAGATACGCAGTATTTT. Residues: CASSLRVGQGADTQYF.

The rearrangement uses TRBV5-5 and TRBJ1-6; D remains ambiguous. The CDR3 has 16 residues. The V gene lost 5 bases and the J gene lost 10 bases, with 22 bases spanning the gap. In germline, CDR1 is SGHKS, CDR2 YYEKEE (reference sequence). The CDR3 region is CASSSQLLYWASPLHF. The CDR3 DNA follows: TGTGCCAGCAGTTCTCAATTACTCTACTGGGCATCACCCCTCCACTTT.

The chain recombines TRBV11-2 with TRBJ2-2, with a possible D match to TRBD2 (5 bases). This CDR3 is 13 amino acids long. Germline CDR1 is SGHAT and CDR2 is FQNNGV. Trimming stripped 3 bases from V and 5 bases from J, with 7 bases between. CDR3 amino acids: CASSFRGTGELFF. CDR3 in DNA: TGTGCCAGCAGCTTTCGGGGAACCGGGGAGCTGTTTTTT.

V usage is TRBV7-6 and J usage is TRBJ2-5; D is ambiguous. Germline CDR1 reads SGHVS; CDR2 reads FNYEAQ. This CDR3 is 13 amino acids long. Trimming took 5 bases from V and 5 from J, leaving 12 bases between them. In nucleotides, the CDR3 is TGTGCCAGCAGCCTGCACAAAACGGAGACCCAGTACTTC. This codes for CASSLHKTETQYF.

The CDR3 DNA reads as TGTGCCACCAGCGTAGGGACAGGGGGCAATGGCTACACCTTC. It translates to CATSVGTGGNGYTF. The chain uses TRBV15 and TRBJ1-2; 12 bases map to TRBD1. This CDR3 is 14 amino acids long. Germline values: CDR1 LNHNV, CDR2 YYDKDF (reference sequence). Trimming removed 5 bases from V and 6 bases from J; junction bases left unmatched: 4.

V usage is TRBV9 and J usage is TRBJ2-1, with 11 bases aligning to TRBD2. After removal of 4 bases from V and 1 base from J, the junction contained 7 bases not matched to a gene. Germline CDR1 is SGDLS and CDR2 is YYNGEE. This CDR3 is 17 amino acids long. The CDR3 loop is CASSQTTSGASYNEQFF. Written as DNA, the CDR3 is TGTGCCAGCAGCCAAACGACTAGCGGGGCGTCCTACAATGAGCAGTTCTTC.

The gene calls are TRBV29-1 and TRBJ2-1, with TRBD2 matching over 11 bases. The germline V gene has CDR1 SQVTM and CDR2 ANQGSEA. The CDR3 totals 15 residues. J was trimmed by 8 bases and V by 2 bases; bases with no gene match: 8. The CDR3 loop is CSVEPPSGRFDEQFF. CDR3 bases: TGCAGCGTTGAACCCCCTAGCGGGAGGTTTGATGAGCAGTTCTTC.

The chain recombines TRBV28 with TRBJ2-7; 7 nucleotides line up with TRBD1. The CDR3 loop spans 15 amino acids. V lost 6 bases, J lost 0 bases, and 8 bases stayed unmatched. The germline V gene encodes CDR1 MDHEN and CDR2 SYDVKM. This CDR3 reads CASRTGSLSSYEQYF. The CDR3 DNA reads TGTGCCAGCAGGACAGGGTCTTTGAGCTCCTACGAGCAGTACTTC.

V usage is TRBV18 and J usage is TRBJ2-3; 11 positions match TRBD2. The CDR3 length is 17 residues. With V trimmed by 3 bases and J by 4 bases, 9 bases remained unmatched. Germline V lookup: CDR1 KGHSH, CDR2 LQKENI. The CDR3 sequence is CASSPTQTSGGPDTQYF. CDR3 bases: TGTGCCAGCTCACCTACCCAAACTAGCGGGGGCCCAGATACGCAGTATTTT.

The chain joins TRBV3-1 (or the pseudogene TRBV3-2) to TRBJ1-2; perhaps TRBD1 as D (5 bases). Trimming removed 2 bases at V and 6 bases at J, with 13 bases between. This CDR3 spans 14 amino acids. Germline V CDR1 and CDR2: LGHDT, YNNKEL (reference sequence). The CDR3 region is CASSQREGTNGYTF. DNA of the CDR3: TGTGCCAGCAGCCAAAGGGAGGGGACGAATGGCTACACCTTC.

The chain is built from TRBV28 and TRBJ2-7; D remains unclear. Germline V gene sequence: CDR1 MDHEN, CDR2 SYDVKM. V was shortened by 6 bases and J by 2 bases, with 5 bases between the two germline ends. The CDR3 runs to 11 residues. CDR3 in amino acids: CASSQTYEQYF. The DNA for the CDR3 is TGTGCCAGCAGCCAGACCTACGAGCAGTACTTC.

The CDR3 is CASSMGGPSGAGELFF. DNA for the CDR3: TGTGCCAGTAGTATGGGGGGCCCTAGCGGAGCCGGGGAGCTGTTTTTT. The rearrangement joins TRBV19 to TRBJ2-2; TRBD2 is a possible D gene (7 bases). Germline assignment: CDR1 LNHDA and CDR2 SQIVND (reference sequence). The V and J ends lost 3 bases and 6 bases respectively, with 17 bases between them. The CDR3 is 16 residues long. Together with reference TRBV19 and TRBJ2-2, the CDR3 gives the full variable domain: DGGITQSPKYLFRKEGQNVTLSCEQNLNHDAMYWYRQDPGQGLRLIYYSQIVNDFQKGDIAEGYSVSREKKESFPLTVTSAQKNPTAFYLCASSMGGPSGAGELFFGEGSRLTVL.